This T cell receptor (beta chain) was obtained from a study of blood T cell repertoires in COVID-19. Study-level information: The United States, Italy and Spain supplied acute and convalescent COVID-19 samples. Nucleic acid was either cDNA or gDNA, and it came from T cells, B-cell-depleted T cells, or PBMCs.

As handled by the study authors: Reference gene primers were amplified, and this amplification served to estimate nucleated cell counts. Clones were read by immunoSEQ multiplex PCR, and TCRdb kept only the in-frame ones, dropping some. V, J and clone size were drawn from that table, and D and trimming were deduced from the DNA. Of 190,000 or so clones listed, roughly 80% are singletons. A few counts support this clone. The sequenced sample consisted of PBMCs or T cells enriched from blood (not recorded which). The receptor was derived from a middle-aged man who had recovered from COVID-19.

This CDR3 is CAISDTGVSGNTIYF. The CDR3 DNA reads as TGTGCCATCAGTGATACGGGAGTCTCTGGAAACACCATATATTTT. V is TRBV10-3 and J is TRBJ1-3, with no clear D. The CDR3 is 15 amino acids. Germline values: CDR1 ENHRY, CDR2 SYGVKD. Trimming removed 3 bases from V and 0 bases from J, with 9 bases in between.